Listed below are T cell receptor beta chains from one sample, sequenced in a study of cytomegalovirus exposure and HLA in healthy donors. Here immunoSEQ multiplex PCR was the method, and the copy in TCRdb shows in-frame clones only, minus some. In the table there are approximately 120,000 clones, roughly 77% of which are singletons. The sequencing input was PBMCs. The receptors here all came from a man younger than 35 in good health and CMV-seronegative. Each CDR3 is given without its conserved first and last residue. D genes are given only for firm matches. Clone size is not always given. Where it is, it says once, few, many or a class for expanded clones.

size: -
V: TRBV6-5
J: TRBJ2-2
D: -
CDR3: ASSARGFVSGELF

size: -
V: TRBV5-4
J: TRBJ2-1
D: -
CDR3: ASSSQVYNEQF

size: -
V: TRBV29-1
J: TRBJ2-3
D: TRBD1
CDR3: SVDPGGTGRTDTQY

size: once
V: TRBV4-3
J: TRBJ2-6
D: -
CDR3: ASSQDWAGGSSGANVLT

size: -
V: TRBV25-1
J: TRBJ2-3
D: -
CDR3: ASSEFEGWTDTQY

size: -
V: TRBV19
J: TRBJ1-2
D: -
CDR3: ASSIEARAYGYT

size: -
V: TRBV10-3
J: TRBJ2-3
D: TRBD1
CDR3: AIGAGQGSSPDTQY

size: -
V: TRBV7-2
J: TRBJ2-2
D: -
CDR3: ASSLMGGPTGELF

size: -
V: TRBV15
J: TRBJ2-1
D: TRBD2
CDR3: ATSRDHGLALDEQF

size: once
V: TRBV4-3
J: TRBJ1-2
D: TRBD1
CDR3: ASSQDKDRDYGYT

size: -
V: TRBV4-1
J: TRBJ1-5
D: -
CDR3: ASSQVPPGGGNQPQH

size: -
V: TRBV25-1
J: TRBJ1-1
D: -
CDR3: ATRVNTEAF

size: -
V: TRBV6-6
J: TRBJ1-2
D: -
CDR3: ASRSVSNYGYT

size: -
V: TRBV27
J: TRBJ1-1
D: TRBD1
CDR3: ASRVLGTGPLNTEAF

size: few
V: TRBV28
J: TRBJ1-5
D: -
CDR3: ASSLGGAALRAQH

size: few
V: TRBV2
J: TRBJ2-1
D: -
CDR3: ASTPGRGYGEQF

size: -
V: TRBV6-6
J: TRBJ2-1
D: TRBD2
CDR3: ASSYYAGGRDEQF

size: -
V: TRBV5-4
J: TRBJ2-7
D: TRBD2
CDR3: ASSSATSGGIYEQY

size: -
V: TRBV5-6
J: TRBJ2-7
D: TRBD2
CDR3: ASSSTSGGPLSSYEQY

size: -
V: TRBV6-1
J: TRBJ1-2
D: -
CDR3: ASSEWWDTYGYT

size: -
V: TRBV27
J: TRBJ2-7
D: TRBD1
CDR3: ASSKGQSYYEQY

size: -
V: TRBV7-3
J: TRBJ2-5
D: -
CDR3: ASSLTGGNQETQY

size: -
V: TRBV5-1
J: TRBJ2-1
D: TRBD2
CDR3: ASSFGLAVYNEQF

size: few
V: TRBV12-1
J: TRBJ2-3
D: -
CDR3: ASSPPGQGGKTQY

size: -
V: TRBV29-1
J: TRBJ2-7
D: TRBD1
CDR3: SSSQGASYEQY

size: -
V: TRBV6-6
J: TRBJ1-6
D: TRBD1
CDR3: ASSYLGQGTNSPLH

size: -
V: TRBV4-3
J: TRBJ1-2
D: TRBD1
CDR3: ASSQDPGQGWGGYT

size: -
V: TRBV6-1
J: TRBJ1-5
D: TRBD1
CDR3: ASSDPGGSQPQH

size: -
V: TRBV7-6
J: TRBJ1-5
D: TRBD1
CDR3: ASSPRQGSNQPQH

size: -
V: TRBV29-1
J: TRBJ2-6
D: -
CDR3: SVETLTASGANVLT

size: medium-sized
V: TRBV7-3
J: TRBJ2-2
D: -
CDR3: ASSLLATGELF

size: few
V: TRBV7-7
J: TRBJ2-5
D: TRBD1
CDR3: ASSLGQGLSETQY

size: once
V: TRBV5-4
J: TRBJ2-1
D: -
CDR3: ASSFSNEQF

size: -
V: TRBV7-7
J: TRBJ2-2
D: TRBD1
CDR3: ASSPGQGGNTGELF

size: -
V: TRBV21-1
J: TRBJ2-5
D: -
CDR3: ASSSRDRQETQY